The T cell receptor (beta chain) described here comes from a study of blood T cells in healthy people across ages (dated by TCRdb to between 2014 and 2016). About the full investigation: In model experiments, template switching captured roughly one uniquely barcoded TCR beta cDNA molecule for every two T cells. The study measured age-related changes in TCR beta repertoire diversity using deep sequencing normalized with unique cDNA molecular identifiers. Donors were grouped into four age groups: young (average roughly 17 years), middle-aged (39), aged (about 60) and long-lived (roughly 80). To avoid experimental bias, donors of different ages were distributed randomly across sequencing lanes. Using the same blood draw, the study looked at two additional independent replicas of 1 million unique cDNA reads for two donors, one aged 18 to 30 and the other aged 80 or older. Broader findings and caveats from the paper: Compared with the aged group, the long-lived group had more naive CD4+ T cells, fewer expanded clones and increased TCR diversity, a pattern suggesting age selection. As age increased, observed TCR beta diversity per million T cells dropped in a roughly linear way, and a significant reduction was already evident by age about 40. Estimates of total diversity based on one million sequenced T cells were considered lower bounds and underestimates. Because the CMV infection status of the donors was unknown, age-related changes in expanded clonotypes may potentially have been confounded. Conclusive comparison of naive and antigen-experienced compartments was prevented by the profiling of bulk unsorted PBMCs. There was a strong correlation between observed TCR beta diversity and the percentage of naive T cells measured by flow cytometry.

The receptor library was made with 5' RACE. The listed sequencing device is Illumina HiSeq 2500. A second roughly 7 to 12 cycle PCR used a sample-barcoded 5' primer and a J-beta primer mix. A template-switch 5' adaptor carrying 12 random nucleotides introduced a unique molecular identifier onto each TCR beta cDNA molecule. Each sample yielded at least 2.5 million CDR3-containing paired-end reads. First-strand cDNA was synthesized from all RNA with the Mint cDNA synthesis kit, primed by a TRBC-specific oligonucleotide. After uracil-DNA glycosylase treatment, a first 18-cycle PCR used universal primers M1SS and BC2_uni_R on all cDNA. Concerning the study's data processing: Each sample was normalized by randomly selecting 1 million high-quality reads, each carrying a distinct molecular identifier. Instead of being binned into consensus sequences, reads that shared molecular identifiers were thrown out. CDR3 identification, clonotype clustering and error correction used MiTCR with a Q25 quality threshold and the strictest error-elimination algorithm. A nonparametric unseen species model with Euler transformation was used to estimate a lower bound on total TCR beta diversity. TCRdb itself trimmed the public reads at Q25 with fastp, ran MiXCR and retained productive beta chains. Every CDR3 protein is listed once, alongside the most common genes and DNA of its rows. TCRdb, not the authors, supplied the V and J calls. The sample includes over a million distinct CDR3 sequences, with approximately 42% observed a single time. The top ten clones comprise 4% of the sample.

From its cysteine to its phenylalanine, the CDR3 spans 15 amino acids. CDR3 DNA is the only sequence kept; it has 45 bases, read in frame from the first base. The germline V gene (reference sequence) gives CDR1 as LGHDT and CDR2 as YNNKEL. Trimming removed 2 bases from V and 5 bases from J, leaving 13 bases between the germline ends. Systemically healthy Caucasian individuals from Russia, 39 in total and aged about 6 to 95 years, were included as donors. Approximately 9 milliliters of peripheral blood were collected from each donor into EDTA-treated Vacutainer tubes. PBMCs were isolated by Ficoll-Paque density-gradient centrifugation, with at least 6 million obtained per sample. Total RNA was extracted from PBMCs with Trizol reagent, with at least 6 micrograms obtained per sample. The percentages of naive CD45RAhigh/CD27high T cells were determined by flow cytometry on a PBMC aliquot from every donor.

Concerning this clonotype itself: Its antigen is still unknown. Per-nucleotide qualities are absent, and no much larger clonotype sits a single base away.

The chain was built from TRBV3-1 and TRBJ2-1, with a weak D call of TRBD1 (6 bases match). The sequence came from a woman aged 18-29 years in good health. Sequencing used blood. CDR3 region: CASSQRDTVDNEQFF. The nucleotide sequence reads as follows: TGTGCCAGCAGCCAACGGGACACCGTAGACAATGAGCAGTTCTTC.